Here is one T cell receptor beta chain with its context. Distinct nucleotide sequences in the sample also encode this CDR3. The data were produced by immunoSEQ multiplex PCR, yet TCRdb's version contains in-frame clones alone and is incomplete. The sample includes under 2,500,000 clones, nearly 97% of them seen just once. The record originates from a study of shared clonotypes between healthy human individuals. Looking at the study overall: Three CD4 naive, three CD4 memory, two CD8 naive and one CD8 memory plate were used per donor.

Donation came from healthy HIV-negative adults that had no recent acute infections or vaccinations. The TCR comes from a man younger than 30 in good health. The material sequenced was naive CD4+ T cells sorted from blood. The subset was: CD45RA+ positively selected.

CDR3: CASSRGLNTEAFF. DNA of the CDR3: TGTGCCAGTAGTAGGGGTTTGAACACTGAAGCTTTCTTT. The chain recombines TRBV14 with TRBJ1-1; TRBD1 might be the D (5 bases). The V end lost 9 bases, the J end lost 0 bases, and 11 bases lay between the germline ends. The CDR3 is 13 residues long. Germline V CDR1 and CDR2: SGHDN, FVKESK.